This entry lists 9 T cell receptor beta chains sequenced from one sample in a study of T cells in Graves' hyperthyroidism and ophthalmopathy. RNA transcripts were the template for amplifying TCR beta CDR3 regions. Researchers ran a first-round RT-PCR on the TCR CDR3 using the HTBI primer set. TCRdb called the multiplex PCR reads again in MiXCR, with one record for every CDR3 protein. The sample carries around 450,000 distinct CDR3 sequences, roughly 14% recorded once. Sample: blood. Receptors were obtained from a young woman with Graves' hyperthyroidism.

This clonotype was picked up many times. V is TRBV28 and J is TRBJ2-3; D unresolved. V shed 5 bases and J shed 7 bases, with 25 bases lying between them. Germline CDR1 is MDHEN and CDR2 is SYDVKM. This CDR3 is 17 amino acids long. The CDR3 here is CASSTIRSRFGGNTQYF. In DNA, the CDR3 is TGTGCCAGCAGTACAATACGGTCGAGATTTGGTGGGAATACGCAGTATTTT.

There are a few counts of this clonotype. The chain uses TRBV29-1 and TRBJ2-1; possibly TRBD1 for D (6 bases). V was pared by 7 bases and J by 7 bases, with 17 bases between. CDR3 length: 13 amino acids. CDR1 is SQVTM, CDR2 ANQGSEA, per germline. CDR3 DNA sequence: TGCAGCGGGGGGCGGCCAGCTCAAAATGAGCAGTTCTTC. Its protein product is CSGGRPAQNEQFF.

This clonotype came up many times. This chain links TRBV20-1 with TRBJ2-4; tentatively, D is TRBD2 (6 bases). The CDR3 totals 15 residues. The V end lost 3 bases, the J end lost 8 bases, and 20 bases lay between the germline ends. The V gene's germline CDR1 is DFQATT and CDR2 SNEGSKA (reference sequence). CDR3 in DNA: TGCAGTGCTAGCGGAATAGCCACCCGGGAGTACATTCAGTACTTC. As protein: CSASGIATREYIQYF.

This clonotype has ten or more counts. The gene calls are TRBV7-8 and TRBJ2-1, with 11 bases aligning to TRBD2. The V segment lost 6 bases and the J segment 5 bases; nucleotides outside the gene matches: 9. The germline CDR1 and CDR2 sequences are SGHVS and FQNEAQ. The CDR3 totals 16 residues. CDR3 loop: CASRRGFSGRDNEQFF. CDR3 DNA: TGTGCCAGCAGGAGAGGTTTTAGCGGGAGGGACAATGAGCAGTTCTTC.

Only a few counts were recorded for this clonotype. The V and J genes are TRBV7-9 and TRBJ1-1, with D possibly being TRBD1 (5 bases). Germline V CDR1 and CDR2: SEHNR, FQNEAQ (reference sequence). The V gene lost 5 bases and the J gene lost 5 bases, with 18 bases spanning the gap. The CDR3 has 15 amino acids. CDR3 amino acids: CASSNGAGGKTEAFF. The CDR3 nucleotides are TGTGCCAGCAGCAACGGTGCGGGGGGAAAGACTGAAGCTTTCTTT. The variable domain in full, completed from reference TRBV7-9 and TRBJ1-1, reads DTGVSQNPRHKITKRGQNVTFRCDPISEHNRLYWYRQTLGQGPEFLTYFQNEAQLEKSRLLSDRFSAERPKGSFSTLEIQRTEQGDSAMYLCASSNGAGGKTEAFFGQGTRLTVV.

The chain has TRBV24-1 and TRBJ2-7; TRBD2 agrees at 9 bases. The CDR3 extends over 15 amino acids. Germline trimming cut 4 bases from V and 1 base from J; bases unmatched to any gene: 4. In germline, CDR1 is KGHDR, CDR2 SFDVKD. The CDR3 protein is CATSETTSGSYEQYF. DNA for the CDR3: TGTGCCACCAGTGAAACGACTAGCGGATCCTACGAGCAGTACTTC.

The sample holds a few counts of this clonotype. The gene calls are TRBV4-1 and TRBJ1-1; D is unclear. The CDR3 totals 12 residues. V was shortened by 3 bases and J by 6 bases, with 8 bases between the two germline ends. Germline CDR1 and CDR2: MGHRA and YSYEKL. CDR3 nucleotide sequence: TGCGCCAGCAGCCAGCCAGCATCTGAAGCTTTCTTT. It yields the protein CASSQPASEAFF.

This clonotype occurred a few times. This sequence joins TRBV7-2 and TRBJ2-2, with 9 bases that match TRBD1. CDR1 SGHTA and CDR2 FQGNSA come from the germline V gene. V was pared by 1 base and J by 4 bases, with 4 bases of the junction left unmatched. The CDR3 has 16 amino acids. As DNA, the CDR3 is TGTGCCAGCAGCTTAGTTTGGGACAGGGTCACCGGGGAGCTGTTTTTT. It is translated as CASSLVWDRVTGELFF.

This clonotype was detected once. This could be a read error, since a much larger clone is one nucleotide away. Here the CDR3 DNA reads TGTGCCAGCAGTGAATGGCAATCCGACAGGGGTGTAGAGACCCAGTACTTC. Translated, it gives CASSEWQSDRGVETQYF. The chain has TRBV12-3 or TRBV12-4 and TRBJ2-5; 8 bases map to TRBD1. Germline trimming cut 5 bases from V and 4 bases from J; bases unmatched to any gene: 15. This CDR3 is built from 17 residues.